The T cell receptor beta chain under discussion was sequenced for a study of T cell repertoires in cytomegalovirus infection. Study-level results: The ex vivo response showed dominance by HLA-C-restricted CMV-specific TCR beta clonotypes.

TCRdb analysed the reads with MiXCR anew, one entry per CDR3 protein. The sample records hundreds of thousands of distinct CDR3 sequences, around 24% being singletons. With 6 bases removed from V and 0 bases from J, the gap between germline ends came to 26 bases. Germline V lookup: CDR1 MNHEY, CDR2 SVGAGI. The CDR3 length is 19 residues. In this sample, this clonotype turned up many times. Its antigen remains unknown. The material sequenced was CD8+ T cells from PBMCs. The TCR was taken from a human donor in good health (CMV status not recorded). Some clones in this sample may be carry-over from other donors' samples. This chain uses TRBV6-5 with TRBJ1-1; D perhaps matches TRBD1 (5 bases). Written as DNA, the CDR3 is TGTGCCAGCAGCCGAAGAACGGCAGGGACCGGGAAGGTGAACACTGAAGCTTTCTTT. Translation: CASSRRTAGTGKVNTEAFF.